The clone carrying this T cell receptor beta chain showed up many times. This specimen belongs to a study of T cells in Graves' hyperthyroidism and ophthalmopathy. Background on the study: At the time of initial diagnosis and before any treatment, peripheral blood was collected.

Regions amplified from RNA transcripts were the TCR beta CDR3 regions. In the first-round RT-PCR of the TCR CDR3, the HTBI primer set was used. TCRdb used MiXCR to reprocess the multiplex PCR reads, holding one entry per CDR3 protein. The sample contains 490,000 or so distinct CDR3 sequences, 15% to 20% of which appear only once. Any patient presenting with uncontrolled infection, other autoimmune disease, pregnancy or lactation was left out. Isolation of PBMCs was performed on 9.5 to 10 ml fresh peripheral blood. The sample consisted of blood. This clonotype was obtained from a man between 35 and 55 years old with Graves' ophthalmopathy.

The CDR3 loop is CASSQEGGPAETQYF. CDR3 sequence (DNA): TGTGCCAGCAGCCAAGAAGGAGGGCCAGCAGAGACCCAGTACTTC. The chain joins TRBV3-1 to TRBJ2-5, with a weak D call TRBD2 (6 bases). This CDR3 spans 15 amino acids. V gave up 0 bases and J gave up 4 bases, with 12 bases separating them. Germline values: CDR1 LGHDT, CDR2 YNNKEL (reference sequence).